This TCR beta chain was recorded in a study of blood T cells in healthy people across ages (dated by TCRdb to 2013 to 2016). Study-level background: In model experiments, template switching captured about one uniquely barcoded TCR beta cDNA molecule for every two T cells. The study measured age-related changes in TCR beta repertoire diversity using deep sequencing normalized with unique cDNA molecular identifiers. The donors were split into four age groups: young (average around 17 years), middle-aged (over 35), aged (roughly 60) and long-lived (approximately 80). Donors of different ages were randomly distributed across sequencing lanes to avoid experimental bias. Using the same blood draw, the study looked at two additional independent replicas of 1 million unique cDNA reads for two donors, one aged 18 to 29 and the other aged 80 or older.

The library was built by means of 5' RACE. The instrument was an Illumina HiSeq 2500. A second PCR of roughly 7 to 11 cycles was performed with a sample-barcoded 5' primer and a J-beta primer mix. A unique molecular identifier was introduced onto each TCR beta cDNA molecule by a template-switch 5' adaptor carrying 12 random nucleotides. Each sample yielded at least 3 million CDR3-containing paired-end reads. First-strand cDNA synthesis was performed from all RNA using the Mint cDNA synthesis kit, with priming by a TRBC-specific oligonucleotide. Following uracil-DNA glycosylase treatment, a first 18-cycle PCR with universal primers M1SS and BC2_uni_R was performed on all cDNA. Processing in the source paper ran as follows. Each sample was normalized by randomly selecting 1 million high-quality reads, each carrying a distinct molecular identifier. Reads sharing molecular identifiers were discarded rather than binned into consensus sequences. CDR3 identification, clonotype clustering and error correction used MiTCR with a Q25 quality threshold and the strictest error-elimination algorithm. A nonparametric unseen species model with Euler transformation was used to estimate lower-bound total TCR beta diversity. TCRdb redid the processing of the public reads, applying fastp at Q25 and MiXCR, and retained in-frame beta chains. Under each unique CDR3 protein, matching rows form one entry showing the most common genes and DNA. The V and J calls were not made by the authors but by TCRdb's processing. The sample yields 1.5 million to 1.9 million distinct CDR3 sequences; roughly 43% were counted once. The ten largest clones add up to approximately 4% of the sample.

V is cut by 0 bases and J by 7 bases, and the space between the germline ends is 4 bases. Including the terminal cysteine and phenylalanine, the CDR3 comprises 11 residues. CDR3 DNA is the only sequence kept; it has 33 bases, read in frame from the first base. The CDR1 and CDR2 encoded by the germline V gene (reference sequence) are GTSNPN and SVGIG. Donors were a few dozen systemically healthy Caucasian individuals from Russia aged roughly 6 to 95 years. Each donor gave approximately 9.3 milliliters of peripheral blood, collected into EDTA-treated Vacutainer tubes. Ficoll-Paque density-gradient centrifugation was used to isolate PBMCs, with at least 7 million per sample. Total RNA was extracted from PBMCs with Trizol reagent, with at least 5.5 micrograms obtained per sample. For every donor, flow cytometry on a PBMC aliquot measured the percentage of naive CD45RAhigh/CD27high T cells. Points the paper makes about the study in general: There was a strong correlation between observed TCR beta diversity and the percentage of naive T cells measured by flow cytometry. Estimates of total diversity based on one million sequenced T cells were considered lower bounds and underestimates. Because the CMV infection status of the donors was unknown, age-related changes in expanded clonotypes may potentially have been confounded. The long-lived group showed more naive CD4+ T cells, fewer expanded clones and increased TCR diversity than the aged group, suggesting age selection. As age increased, observed TCR beta diversity per million T cells dropped in a roughly linear way, and a significant reduction was already evident by age about 40. Conclusive comparison of naive and antigen-experienced compartments was prevented by the profiling of bulk unsorted PBMCs.

This clonotype has just a few counts. Its antigen remains undetermined. No much larger clone exists at a distance of one base, and base qualities are not known. Material for sequencing was blood. The sequence links TRBV30 to TRBJ2-1; the D gene remains uncertain. This receptor was identified in a woman younger than 35 in good health. The nucleotide sequence reads as follows: TGTGCCTGGAGTGTACCAAATGAGCAGTTCTTC. Translated, this is CAWSVPNEQFF.